One sample yielded the 23 T cell receptor beta chains listed below, sequenced in a study of T cells expressing NK-cell markers (dated by TCRdb to 2018 to 2020). The library was obtained by 5' RACE. Sequencing used an Illumina HiSeq 2000. Each entry corresponds to one CDR3 protein sequence from reads that TCRdb reprocessed, and DNA is not given. The sample has 500,000 or so distinct CDR3 sequences on record. Of the sample, about 3.6% falls within the top ten clones. Sample: blood T cells: a sorted CD56 or NKG2C T cell subset, CD4+ or CD8+ T cells, or bulk PBMC T cells (not recorded which). Receptor source: a man aged 18-30 years in good health. Donor details come from another sample of the same person, matched by shared clones.

This chain connects TRBV7-2 to TRBJ2-1; absent DNA, TCRdb's TRBD2 call cannot be checked. CDR3 length: 13 amino acids. CDR1 and CDR2 from the germline V gene are SGHTA and FQGNSA. This chain's CDR3 is CASAREGYNEQFF. The variable domain in full, with the rest retrieved from reference TRBV7-2 and TRBJ2-1, is GAGVSQSPSNKVTEKGKDVELRCDPISGHTALYWYRQSLGQGLEFLIYFQGNSAPDKSGLPSDRFSAERTGGSVSTLTIQRTQQEDSAVYLCASAREGYNEQFFGPGTRLTVL.

The V call is TRBV10-3, the J call TRBJ2-7; TCRdb's D call, TRBD2, is unchecked because there is no DNA. The CDR3 consists of 14 residues. Germline CDR1 reads ENHRY; CDR2 reads SYGVKD. The CDR3 here is CAIREAGNYYEQYF.

The chain links TRBV30 to TRBJ2-1. CDR3 length equals 13 residues. Germline CDR1 GTSNPN, CDR2 SVGIG (reference sequence). CDR3: CAWSVLFYNEQFF.

The rearrangement uses TRBV12-3 or TRBV12-4 and TRBJ2-1; TCRdb picks TRBD2, but there is no DNA to check that call. This CDR3 is built from 15 residues. Here the CDR3 reads CASRPGTSGTGEQFF.

The chain links TRBV9 to TRBJ2-5; with no DNA, the TCRdb D assignment of TRBD2 cannot be verified. CDR3 length: 15 residues. CDR1 is SGDLS and CDR2 is YYNGEE in the germline V gene. The CDR3 loop is CASSEAGLAQETQYF. The entire variable domain, with the rest obtained from reference TRBV9 and TRBJ2-5, is as follows: DSGVTQTPKHLITATGQRVTLRCSPRSGDLSVYWYQQSLDQGLQFLIQYYNGEERAKGNILERFSAQQFPDLHSELNLSSLELGDSALYFCASSEAGLAQETQYFGPGTRLLVL.

This chain uses TRBV12-3 or TRBV12-4 with TRBJ2-7; the D gene TCRdb calls, TRBD2, cannot be checked with no DNA. The CDR3 length is 15 residues. The CDR3 protein is CASSLRRASGHEQYF.

This chain links TRBV12-3 or TRBV12-4 with TRBJ2-4; the D call of TRBD2 rests on TCRdb alone, since no DNA is present to check it. CDR3 size: 16 residues. CDR3 amino acids: CASSSAWVGAKNIQYF.

The chain is built from TRBV7-9 and TRBJ2-1; TCRdb's D call of TRBD2 is untestable without DNA. There are 15 residues in the CDR3. Germline values: CDR1 SEHNR, CDR2 FQNEAQ (reference sequence). The CDR3 here is CASRSRRMGHNEQFF.

The V and J genes are TRBV6-2 or TRBV6-3 and TRBJ2-7; the D call of TRBD2 rests on TCRdb alone, since no DNA is present to check it. CDR1 is MNHEY and CDR2 is SVGEGT in the germline V gene. CDR3 length equals 13 residues. The CDR3 loop is CASSNAGTYEQYF.

The rearrangement joins TRBV2 to TRBJ1-5. CDR1 is SNHLY, CDR2 FYNNEI, per germline. The CDR3 is 12 residues long. CDR3 protein: CASGEQAQPQHF.

The chain combines TRBV20-1 with TRBJ2-5; TCRdb designates TRBD2, a call that cannot be tested without DNA. The germline gives CDR1 DFQATT, CDR2 SNEGSKA (reference sequence). This CDR3 has 17 residues. The CDR3 is CSAPNSGRNTYQETQYF.

The V and J genes are TRBV7-9 and TRBJ2-5; TCRdb's D call, TRBD1, is unchecked because there is no DNA. Germline V gives CDR1 SEHNR, CDR2 FQNEAQ (reference sequence). The CDR3 has 15 amino acids. This CDR3 is CASSRQTGSAETQYF.

The rearrangement uses TRBV7-2 and TRBJ2-3; TCRdb's D call, TRBD2, is unchecked because there is no DNA. This CDR3 is 18 amino acids long. Germline assignment: CDR1 SGHTA and CDR2 FQGNSA. This CDR3 is CASSLAGLAGRITDTQYF.

The CDR3 sequence: CASRGTSYNFGELFF. The chain uses TRBV2 and TRBJ2-2; TCRdb indicates TRBD2, and absent DNA this call remains unverified. Germline CDR1 and CDR2: SNHLY and FYNNEI. The CDR3 length is 15 residues.

The chain combines TRBV5-1 with TRBJ2-1; TCRdb calls TRBD1, which cannot be checked without DNA. CDR1 is SGHRS, CDR2 YFSETQ, per germline. The CDR3 loop spans 16 amino acids. The CDR3 is CASSPVAGPPQYEQFF.

The V and J genes are TRBV29-1 and TRBJ2-6; TCRdb proposes TRBD2, but this gene call is untestable without DNA. The germline V gene encodes CDR1 SQVTM and CDR2 ANQGSEA. The CDR3 length is 17 residues. The CDR3 spells CSVVHREGIAGANVLTF.

J is TRBJ2-3 and V is TRBV5-1. In germline, CDR1 is SGHRS, CDR2 YFSETQ. The CDR3 length is 15 residues. The CDR3 here is CASSLALGFTDTQYF.

CDR3 sequence reads: CASSPQARFEQYF. This chain joins TRBV7-6 and TRBJ2-7; the TCRdb D gene call, TRBD1, has no DNA to confirm it. The length of the CDR3 is 13 residues. CDR1 and CDR2 from the germline V gene are SGHVS and FNYEAQ.

The chain links TRBV12-3 or TRBV12-4 to TRBJ1-2; as DNA is missing, the TRBD1 call by TCRdb cannot be tested. The CDR3 length is 15 residues. CDR3 in amino acids: CASSFDRGPRNGYTF.

The J gene is TRBJ2-5, the V gene TRBV7-9; TCRdb lists TRBD1, though no DNA is available to test this call. Germline V CDR1 and CDR2: SEHNR, FQNEAQ (reference sequence). The CDR3 runs to 14 residues. The CDR3 loop is CASSFSAPRETQYF.

This chain joins TRBV6-2 or TRBV6-3 and TRBJ1-2; TCRdb designates TRBD1, a call that cannot be tested without DNA. CDR1 MNHEY and CDR2 SVGEGT come from the germline V gene. The CDR3 totals 14 residues. The CDR3 reads CASRHRGDAYGYTF.

V and J are TRBV3-1 and TRBJ2-2; TCRdb's D call, TRBD1, is unchecked because there is no DNA. The CDR3 runs 14 residues. Germline CDR1 and CDR2: LGHDT and YNNKEL (reference sequence). The CDR3 sequence: CASSLVIRAGELFF. Variable domain in full (rest from reference TRBV3-1 and TRBJ2-2): DTAVSQTPKYLVTQMGNDKSIKCEQNLGHDTMYWYKQDSKKFLKIMFSYNNKELIINETVPNRFSPKSPDKAHLNLHINSLELGDSAVYFCASSLVIRAGELFFGEGSRLTVL.

CDR3 loop: CASSRGLPGHEQFF. The rearrangement links TRBV6-1 to TRBJ2-1; TCRdb indicates TRBD2, and absent DNA this call remains unverified. Germline V gene lookup returns CDR1 MNHNS and CDR2 SASEGT. The CDR3 is made up of 14 amino acids.